These T cell receptor beta chains were read from a single sample in a study of T cells in Graves' hyperthyroidism and ophthalmopathy. TCRdb called the multiplex PCR reads again in MiXCR, with one record for every CDR3 protein. The table includes 390,000 or so distinct CDR3 sequences, roughly 14% detected once. Material for sequencing was blood. The origin of the receptors is a man aged 18 to 30 with Graves' ophthalmopathy. Each CDR3 is given with its conserved first and last residue. The D gene is left open where the match is weak. Only part of the rows carry a size: once, few, many, or a class if the clone is expanded.

j_call | v_call | clone_size | d_call | cdr3_aa | cdr3_nt
TRBJ2-7 | TRBV6-1 | many | . | CATLFDRLLYEQYF | TGTGCCACCCTCTTCGACAGGCTCCTCTACGAGCAGTACTTC
TRBJ2-2 | TRBV9 | many | TRBD1 | CASSLRTGPTGELFF | TGTGCCAGCAGCCTCCGGACAGGGCCCACCGGGGAGCTGTTTTTT
TRBJ2-3 | TRBV20-1 | many | TRBD2 | CSEGGRDTDTQYF | TGCAGTGAAGGCGGGAGGGACACAGATACGCAGTATTTT
TRBJ2-2 | TRBV12-3/TRBV12-4 | many | . | CASSLAERPNGELFF | TGTGCCAGCAGTTTAGCAGAGAGGCCGAACGGGGAGCTGTTTTTT
TRBJ2-7 | TRBV18 | . | . | CASSPSSGEIAYEQYF | TGTGCCAGCTCACCATCTTCGGGGGAGATTGCCTACGAGCAGTACTTC
TRBJ1-5 | TRBV12-3/TRBV12-4 | many | . | CASSSYSQPQHF | TGTGCCAGCAGTTCGTATAGTCAGCCCCAGCATTTT
TRBJ1-2 | TRBV9 | . | . | CASSPDSHYGYTF | TGTGCCAGCAGTCCCGACAGCCACTATGGCTACACCTTC
TRBJ2-3 | TRBV11-2 | few | . | CASSYFPREADTQYF | TGTGCCAGCAGTTACTTTCCGCGGGAAGCAGATACGCAGTATTTT
TRBJ2-1 | TRBV13 | . | TRBD2 | CASSPETRLAGYNEQFF | TGTGCCAGCAGCCCTGAGACCCGACTAGCGGGGTACAATGAGCAGTTCTTC
TRBJ1-4 | TRBV30 | many | . | CAWRDFDGEKLFF | TGTGCCTGGAGGGACTTCGACGGGGAAAAACTGTTTTTT
TRBJ2-3 | TRBV11-3 | . | . | CASRQRGALTDTQYF | TGTGCCAGCAGACAACGGGGGGCCCTCACAGATACGCAGTATTTT
TRBJ2-1 | TRBV11-3 | many | TRBD1 | CASSADRALDEQFF | TGTGCCAGCAGCGCGGACAGGGCTCTTGATGAGCAGTTCTTC
TRBJ1-5 | TRBV30 | many | TRBD1 | CAWSGTGGQPQHF | TGTGCCTGGAGTGGGACAGGGGGTCAGCCCCAGCATTTT
TRBJ1-1 | TRBV4-1 | many | . | CASSQAGHRTLNTEAFF | TGCGCCAGCAGCCAAGCGGGACACCGAACCTTGAACACTGAAGCTTTCTTT
TRBJ1-2 | TRBV24-1 | many | . | CATSDLWDGGYTF | TGTGCCACCAGTGATTTGTGGGACGGCGGCTACACCTTC
TRBJ2-1 | TRBV20-1 | many | TRBD2 | CSAVRLADHNEQFF | TGCAGTGCTGTAAGACTAGCGGACCACAATGAGCAGTTCTTC
TRBJ2-7 | TRBV6-1 | many | TRBD2 | CASRQRGAGTSGHEQYF | TGTGCCAGCAGACAGAGGGGCGCCGGGACTAGCGGGCACGAGCAGTACTTC
TRBJ2-1 | TRBV4-1 | . | TRBD2 | CASSQETSREQFF | TGTGCCAGCAGCCAAGAGACTAGCAGGGAGCAGTTCTTC
TRBJ2-3 | TRBV7-9 | many | . | CASSATPGLSTDTQYF | TGTGCCAGCAGCGCAACCCCGGGACTTTCCACAGATACGCAGTATTTT
TRBJ2-3 | TRBV5-1 | many | . | CASSLVRGLRVDTQYF | TGCGCCAGCAGCTTGGTTCGGGGGCTACGAGTAGATACGCAGTATTTT
TRBJ1-1 | TRBV4-2 | few | TRBD1 | CASSQSGTGGRTEAFF | TGTGCCAGCAGCCAAAGCGGGACAGGGGGCCGGACTGAAGCTTTCTTT
TRBJ2-7 | TRBV2 | . | TRBD2 | CASTGTSGRASEQYF | TGTGCCAGCACTGGGACTAGCGGGAGGGCAAGCGAGCAGTACTTC
TRBJ1-4 | TRBV6-1 | many | TRBD1 | CASSYPPGGQGHNEKLFF | TGTGCCAGCAGTTACCCTCCGGGAGGACAGGGCCATAATGAAAAACTGTTTTTT
TRBJ1-2 | TRBV19 | . | TRBD1 | CASSMMDRELGYTF | TGTGCCAGTAGTATGATGGACAGGGAGCTTGGCTACACCTTC
TRBJ1-1 | TRBV20-1 | many | . | CSARSLSGPNTEAFF | TGCAGTGCTAGATCACTATCAGGACCGAACACTGAAGCTTTCTTT
TRBJ2-7 | TRBV4-1 | . | . | CASSQDFASLQYEQYF | TGCGCCAGCAGCCAAGATTTCGCTAGCTTACAATACGAGCAGTACTTC
TRBJ1-1 | TRBV4-1 | . | TRBD1 | CASSQVGQGETEAFF | TGCGCCAGCAGCCAAGTAGGACAGGGAGAAACTGAAGCTTTCTTT
TRBJ2-5 | TRBV12-3/TRBV12-4 | many | . | CASSLGQKETQYF | TGTGCCAGCAGTTTAGGACAGAAAGAGACCCAGTACTTC
TRBJ2-3 | TRBV11-2 | many | TRBD2 | CASSLGAGGSTDTQYF | TGTGCCAGCAGCTTAGGTGCGGGGGGGTCCACAGATACGCAGTATTTT
TRBJ1-5 | TRBV12-3/TRBV12-4 | . | . | CASSLMAGNQPQHF | TGTGCCAGCAGTTTAATGGCAGGTAATCAGCCCCAGCATTTT
TRBJ2-3 | TRBV18 | many | . | CASSPTGGDTQYF | TGTGCCAGCTCACCAACAGGCGGCGATACGCAGTATTTT
TRBJ2-7 | TRBV6-1 | many | . | CASSPDFRGYEQYF | TGTGCCAGCAGTCCCGACTTTAGGGGCTACGAGCAGTACTTC
TRBJ1-5 | TRBV5-1 | many | . | CASRPNRDQPQHF | TGCGCCAGCAGACCTAACAGGGACCAGCCCCAGCATTTT
TRBJ2-2 | TRBV30 | many | . | CARLTNTGELFF | TGTGCCCGGTTAACGAACACCGGGGAGCTGTTTTTT
TRBJ2-5 | TRBV15 | . | . | CATSKGEETQYF | TGTGCCACCAGCAAGGGTGAAGAGACCCAGTACTTC
TRBJ1-2 | TRBV19 | few | . | CASSPLSRTAISGYTF | TGTGCCAGTAGCCCCCTCTCCCGGACAGCGATTTCGGGCTACACCTTC
TRBJ2-7 | TRBV20-1 | many | TRBD1 | CSAKGDRDHEQYF | TGCAGTGCTAAGGGGGACAGGGACCACGAGCAGTACTTC
TRBJ2-7 | TRBV20-1 | many | . | CSATQGQVYYEQYF | TGCAGTGCCACCCAGGGGCAGGTCTACTACGAGCAGTACTTC
TRBJ1-1 | TRBV29-1 | few | TRBD1 | CSVSTGGAYAEAFF | TGCAGCGTATCCACAGGGGGCGCGTACGCTGAAGCTTTCTTT
TRBJ2-3 | TRBV11-2 | . | TRBD2 | CASSLAASGREDTQYF | TGTGCCAGCAGCTTAGCGGCTAGCGGGAGAGAAGATACGCAGTATTTT
TRBJ1-5 | TRBV12-3/TRBV12-4 | . | . | CASSYSLDSNQPQHF | TGTGCCAGCAGTTACTCGTTAGATAGCAATCAGCCCCAGCATTTT
TRBJ2-4 | TRBV7-9 | few | TRBD2 | CASSLGGLAGARDSKNIQYF | TGTGCCAGCAGCTTAGGTGGACTAGCGGGGGCAAGGGATTCCAAAAACATTCAGTACTTC
TRBJ1-2 | TRBV9 | few | TRBD1 | CASSVVGGTGSNYGYTF | TGTGCCAGCAGCGTAGTTGGGGGGACAGGGTCAAACTATGGCTACACCTTC
TRBJ2-3 | TRBV24-1 | few | . | CATGPGYSSTDTQYF | TGTGCCACCGGCCCAGGATACTCTAGCACAGATACGCAGTATTTT
TRBJ2-7 | TRBV28 | . | TRBD2 | CASSKAHSGRPYEQYF | TGTGCCAGCAGTAAGGCCCACAGCGGGAGACCTTACGAGCAGTACTTC
TRBJ1-6 | TRBV6-1 | many | . | CASSYGTDNSPLHF | TGTGCCAGTTCATATGGGACGGATAATTCACCCCTCCACTTT
TRBJ1-2 | TRBV5-1 | . | . | CASGQGNGYTF | TGCGCCAGCGGGCAGGGGAATGGCTACACCTTC
TRBJ2-7 | TRBV5-8 | few | TRBD2 | CASSLGTSGRYEQYF | TGTGCCAGCAGCTTGGGTACTAGCGGGAGGTACGAGCAGTACTTC
TRBJ2-7 | TRBV6-5 | . | . | CASSYGQPRVYEQYF | TGTGCCAGCAGTTACGGCCAACCGCGGGTCTACGAGCAGTACTTC
TRBJ2-7 | TRBV11-2 | many | TRBD1 | CASSWGTASYEQYF | TGTGCCAGCAGCTGGGGGACAGCTTCCTACGAGCAGTACTTC
TRBJ2-5 | TRBV19 | . | TRBD2 | CASSIGGRGVGTQYF | TGTGCCAGTAGTATAGGCGGGAGGGGAGTTGGGACCCAGTACTTC
TRBJ1-1 | TRBV11-2 | many | . | CASDARQGLMNTEAFF | TGTGCCAGCGATGCCCGGCAGGGCCTCATGAACACTGAAGCTTTCTTT
TRBJ1-2 | TRBV11-2 | . | . | CASSLGRGPWGYTF | TGTGCCAGCAGCTTGGGGCGGGGTCCGTGGGGCTACACCTTC
TRBJ2-3 | TRBV4-2 | . | . | CASSQEDMLDTQYF | TGTGCCAGCAGCCAAGAAGACATGCTTGATACGCAGTATTTT